This section outlines one T cell receptor (beta chain) sequence together with its context. TCRdb's copy holds only in-frame clones and misses some; the assay was immunoSEQ multiplex PCR. The sample shows approximately 25,000 clones, about 90% of them seen only once. The CDR3 has 11 amino acids. Per the germline V gene, CDR1 is MDHEN and CDR2 is SYDVKM. V lost 11 bases to trimming and J lost 16 bases, with 20 bases between them. These data belong to a study of blood T cell repertoires in COVID-19. Study context: PBMCs, B-cell-depleted T cells, or T cells provided the cDNA or gDNA that made up the material.

The sequence derives from a woman aged 60-75 years with active COVID-19. The chain employs TRBV28 and TRBJ1-4; TRBD1 might be the D (5 bases). The sample taken for sequencing was peripheral blood. The chain's CDR3 is CAPNDGGDQFF. CDR3 bases: TGTGCCCCCAATGATGGGGGGGATCAGTTTTTT. The full variable domain, in which reference TRBV28 and TRBJ1-4 provide the parts outside the CDR3, is DVKVTQSSRYLVKRTGEKVFLECVQDMDHENMFWYRQDPGLGLRLIYFSYDVKMKEKGDIPEGYSVSREKKERFSLILESASTNQTSMYLCAPNDGGDQFFGSGTQLSVL.